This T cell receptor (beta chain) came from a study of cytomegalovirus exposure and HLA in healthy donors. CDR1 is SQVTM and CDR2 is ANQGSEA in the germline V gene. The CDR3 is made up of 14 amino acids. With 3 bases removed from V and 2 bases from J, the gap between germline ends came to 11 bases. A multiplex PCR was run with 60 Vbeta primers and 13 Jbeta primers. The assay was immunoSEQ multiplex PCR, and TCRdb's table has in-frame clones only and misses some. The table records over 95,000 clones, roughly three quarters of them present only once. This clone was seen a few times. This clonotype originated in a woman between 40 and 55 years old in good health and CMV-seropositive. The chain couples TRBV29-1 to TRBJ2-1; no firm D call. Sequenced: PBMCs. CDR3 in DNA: TGCAGCGTTGATGGAGAAAGGACCTACAATGAGCAGTTCTTC. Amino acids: CSVDGERTYNEQFF.